The text below deals with one T cell receptor (beta chain). The target antigen is unknown. This sample is drawn from a study of radiation and T cells in renal cell carcinoma. CDR3 length: 14 amino acids. CDR1 is SGHTA and CDR2 is FQGNSA in the germline V gene. With 6 bases removed from V and 8 bases from J, the gap between germline ends came to 19 bases. Clones were read by immunoSEQ multiplex PCR, and TCRdb kept only the in-frame ones, dropping some. The table has over 120,000 clones, less than 90% seen once; the top ten hold less than 20%. Time point meaning: blood 4 weeks post-SBRT, at nephrectomy. Treatment described: 15 Gy SBRT to primary tumor, nephrectomy 4 weeks later. The patient's renal cell carcinoma had clear cell pathology. Study-wide results and caveats: Top tumor clonotypes rose in blood 2 weeks post-radiation, then contracted.

The material was blood, obtained from a patient whose treatment included radiotherapy and nephrectomy. The TCR originated in a woman in her fifties or sixties with renal cell carcinoma. V gene TRBV7-2 combines with J gene TRBJ1-2; possible D gene TRBD1, 6 bases. CDR3 residues: CASSSPDRPGGYTF. Here the CDR3 DNA reads TGTGCCAGCAGTTCCCCGGACAGACCGGGGGGCTACACCTTC.